This T cell receptor (beta chain) was recovered during a study of T cells in Graves' hyperthyroidism and ophthalmopathy. The CDR3 regions of TCR beta were amplified from RNA transcripts. An initial round of RT-PCR targeting the TCR CDR3 relied on the HTBI primer set. Via MiXCR, TCRdb re-called the multiplex PCR reads, giving one row per CDR3 protein. This table holds 500,000 to 700,000 distinct CDR3 sequences, 16% found once. Findings and caveats of the study: Researchers found most expanded thyroid clonotypes above 0.001 in blood as well.

Germline V gene lookup returns CDR1 DFQATT and CDR2 SNEGSKA (reference sequence). The CDR3 contains 12 residues. Trimming took 7 bases from V and 1 from J, leaving 5 bases between them. This clonotype was detected only a few times. Its matching antigen is unknown. Exclusion followed for patients with uncontrolled infection, other autoimmune disease, pregnancy or lactation. Using more than 8 ml of fresh peripheral blood, PBMCs were prepared. The chain is built from TRBV20-1 and TRBJ2-6, with unresolved D. Input material: blood. The origin of this receptor is a woman younger than 35 with Graves' hyperthyroidism. The CDR3 loop is CSGKSGANVLTF. CDR3 in DNA: TGCAGTGGGAAGTCTGGGGCCAACGTCCTGACTTTC.